One sample yielded the 4 T cell receptor beta chains listed below, sequenced in a study of T cells in women clearing cervical HPV infection. Generated by immunoSEQ multiplex PCR, the TCRdb table keeps only in-frame clones and is missing some. The sample features about 12,000 clones, with around 9.3% in its top ten. Material for sequencing was blood buffy coat. These TCRs come from a woman between 18 and 75 years old with a cervical HPV16 infection that either progressed to CIN3+ or cleared (not recorded which).

To note about this clone: Other DNA sequences in the same sample also yield this CDR3. The chain's CDR3 is CASSLITGGIYF. Partial CDR3 DNA: TGTGCCAGCAGTCTAATTACAGGGGGG. The gene calls are TRBV6-2 or TRBV6-3 and TRBJ1-3; TRBD1 agrees at 8 bases. The CDR3 end falls 3 residues outside the read, so it is completed with the germline J gene. The CDR3 has 12 residues. CDR1 and CDR2 (germline): MNHEY, SVGEGT.

On this clone: The read ends 3 residues early relative to the CDR3; the germline J gene fills the gap. This chain joins TRBV2 and TRBJ2-2; TRBD1 might be the D (5 bases). Germline CDR1 SNHLY, CDR2 FYNNEI. The V and J ends lost 4 bases and 2 bases respectively, with 11 bases between them. The CDR3 has 15 amino acids. The sequenced part of the CDR3 DNA is TGTGCCAGCAGTGCTGGACATCAAAACACCGGGGAG. It encodes CASSAGHQNTGE. Given in full, the CDR3 is CASSAGHQNTGELFF.

CDR3 DNA (partial): TGTGCCAGTAGTGACCCCCCGGGACAGCTAAATTCACCA. Translating gives CASSDPPGQLNSP. The complete CDR3 protein is CASSDPPGQLNSPLFF. V and J are TRBV19 and TRBJ1-4, with 7 bases aligning to TRBD1. The read terminates 3 residues before the CDR3 end, so the remaining end is supplied by the germline J gene. CDR3 length: 16 residues. The germline V gene encodes CDR1 LNHDA and CDR2 SQIVND (reference sequence).

Turning to this clone: The CDR3 end lies 3 residues beyond the end of the read and is filled in from the germline J gene. The rearrangement joins TRBV20-1 to TRBJ1-5, with D maybe TRBD1 (5 bases). Trimming cost V 1 base and J 2 bases, with 12 bases left between them. Looked up from germline, CDR1 is DFQATT and CDR2 is SNEGSKA (reference sequence). This CDR3 contains 15 residues. The DNA read from the CDR3 is TGCAGTGCTAGAGGTGGCAGGGATGGCAATCAGCCC. It codes for CSARGGRDGNQP. The whole CDR3 region reads CSARGGRDGNQPQHF.